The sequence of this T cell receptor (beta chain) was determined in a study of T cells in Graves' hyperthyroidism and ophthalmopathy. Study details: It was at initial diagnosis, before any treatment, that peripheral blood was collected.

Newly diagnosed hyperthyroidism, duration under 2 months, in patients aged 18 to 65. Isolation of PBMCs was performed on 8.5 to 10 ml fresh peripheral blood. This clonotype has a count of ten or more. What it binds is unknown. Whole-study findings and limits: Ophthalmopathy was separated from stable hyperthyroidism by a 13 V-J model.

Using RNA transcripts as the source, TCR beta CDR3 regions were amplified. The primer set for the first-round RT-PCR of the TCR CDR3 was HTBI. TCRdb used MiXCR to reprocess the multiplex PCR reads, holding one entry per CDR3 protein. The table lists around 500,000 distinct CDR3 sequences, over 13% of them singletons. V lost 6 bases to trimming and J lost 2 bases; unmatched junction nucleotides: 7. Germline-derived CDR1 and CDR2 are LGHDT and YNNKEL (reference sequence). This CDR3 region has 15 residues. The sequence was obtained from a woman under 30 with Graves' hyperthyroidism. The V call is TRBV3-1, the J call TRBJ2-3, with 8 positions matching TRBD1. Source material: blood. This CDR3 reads CASRSQGVHTDTQYF. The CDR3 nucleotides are TGTGCCAGCAGGTCACAGGGGGTTCACACAGATACGCAGTATTTT.